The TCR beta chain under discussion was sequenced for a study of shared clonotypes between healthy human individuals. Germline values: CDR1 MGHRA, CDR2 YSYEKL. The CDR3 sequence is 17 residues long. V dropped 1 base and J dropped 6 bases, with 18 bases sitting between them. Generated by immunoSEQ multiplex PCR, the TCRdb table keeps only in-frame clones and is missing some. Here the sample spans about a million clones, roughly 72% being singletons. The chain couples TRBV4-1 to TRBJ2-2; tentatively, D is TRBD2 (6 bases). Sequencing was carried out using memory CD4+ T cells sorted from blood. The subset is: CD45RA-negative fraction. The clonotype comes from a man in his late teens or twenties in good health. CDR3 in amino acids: CASSQGGRTTSPGELFF. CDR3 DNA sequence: TGCGCCAGCAGCCAAGGAGGCAGGACGACTAGTCCCGGGGAGCTGTTTTTT.